This T cell receptor (beta chain) stems from a study of neurological immune-mediated disorders. This clonotype has at least ten counts. The authors produced cDNA by 5'RACE using 10-nucleotide random UMIs. In TCRdb, the 5' RACE reads were re-called with MiXCR into one record per CDR3 protein. The table lists tens of thousands of distinct CDR3 sequences, roughly an eighth of them singletons. In germline, CDR1 is DFQATT, CDR2 SNEGSKA (reference sequence). Between the trimmed V and J ends, which lost 3 bases and 5 bases, there was a span of 19 bases. There are 16 residues in the CDR3. The TCR originated in a woman between 45 and 65 years old with HTLV-1-associated myelopathy (HAM/TSP). Sequencing input: PBMCs. V is TRBV20-1 and J is TRBJ2-2; D is perhaps TRBD2 (6 bases). The CDR3 DNA reads TGCAGTGCTAGTAGGGGACCGGGACTTCAAACCGGGGAGCTGTTTTTT. This codes for CSASRGPGLQTGELFF.